One T cell receptor beta chain is described in this entry. Its antigen is unidentified. The sample is drawn from a study of cytomegalovirus exposure and HLA in healthy donors. The study, taken as a whole, reports: As a later analysis revealed, the rate of TCR association differed by HLA locus, with DRB1 most and HLA-C fewest. Accurate prediction of HLA-A and HLA-B alleles (for most subjects) was reportedly achieved from TCR beta sequences.

Germline CDR1 is MNHNY and CDR2 is SVGAGI (reference sequence). The V end lost 7 bases, the J end lost 6 bases, and 13 bases lay between the germline ends. CDR3 length: 13 amino acids. The PCR made use of 60 Vbeta and 13 Jbeta primers. The authors' processing: A later analysis counted around 74 million unique TCR beta chains, 9.5 million to 12 million shared. TCRdb's table, derived via immunoSEQ multiplex PCR, lists solely in-frame clones and lacks some. The V and J calls and clone size were taken over from that table, and D and trimming were inferred from the DNA. Of 160,000 or so clones in the sample, roughly 84% were seen once. Unrecorded immune exposures were likely, despite nominal health at sampling.

The origin of this receptor is a man aged 30 to 45 in good health and CMV-seronegative. The rearrangement uses TRBV6-6 and TRBJ1-3; unclear D gene. The specimen was PBMCs. CDR3 loop: CASTNQVSNTIYF. The CDR3 coding sequence is TGTGCCAGCACAAATCAGGTGTCAAACACCATATATTTT.